This T cell receptor (beta chain) was captured in a study of T cell responses to AZD1222 COVID-19 vaccine. Study findings and constraints: Sampled repertoires all dated from after the peak T cell response.

Remarks on this clone: Its antigen is currently unknown.

Germline-derived CDR1 and CDR2 are SGHTA and FQGTGA. V shed 2 bases and J 0 bases; nucleotides not matched to a gene: 5. The CDR3 runs 17 residues. Method: immunoSEQ multiplex PCR; TCRdb's copy keeps in-frame clones and lacks some. The sample yields under 200,000 clones, 92% seen once. The sample was peripheral blood, taken on day 0 of AZD1222 vaccination. This clonotype was obtained from an adult in good health. The V gene is TRBV7-3, the J gene TRBJ2-2; 8 nucleotides line up with TRBD2. As DNA, the CDR3 is TGTGCCAGCAGCTTAGAAGCGGGAGCGACGAACACCGGGGAGCTGTTTTTT. This translates into CASSLEAGATNTGELFF.